One and the same sample provided the 12 T cell receptor beta chains below, sequenced in a study of cytomegalovirus exposure and HLA in healthy donors. The PCR was carried out with 60 Vbeta primers and 13 Jbeta primers. The assay was immunoSEQ multiplex PCR, and TCRdb's table has in-frame clones only and misses some. The data show a few hundred thousand clones, with about 79% seen just once and around 2% held by the top ten. The sample taken for sequencing was PBMCs. The receptor set was obtained from a man between 18 and 35 years old in good health and CMV-seronegative.

The rearrangement joins TRBV2 to TRBJ2-7; possible D gene TRBD1, 6 bases. V was clipped by 5 bases and J by 2 bases, with 13 bases between them. Looked up from germline, CDR1 is SNHLY and CDR2 is FYNNEI. The CDR3 spans 14 residues. CDR3 sequence reads: CASSHRETTYEQYF. CDR3 nucleotide sequence: TGTGCCAGCAGTCACAGGGAAACCACCTACGAGCAGTACTTC.

The J gene is TRBJ1-1, the V gene TRBV5-4, with D possibly matching TRBD1 (6 bases). This CDR3 comprises 14 residues. Deletions cut 3 bases from V and 4 bases from J, with 13 bases between. Germline V gene lookup returns CDR1 SGHNT and CDR2 YYREEE (reference sequence). CDR3 DNA sequence: TGTGCCAGCAGCTCGAGTACAGGGCTCACTGAAGCTTTCTTT. Protein: CASSSSTGLTEAFF.

The J gene is TRBJ2-2, the V gene TRBV19; TRBD2 is a possible D gene (5 bases). CDR1 and CDR2 from the germline V gene are LNHDA and SQIVND (reference sequence). The CDR3 spans 15 residues. V shed 7 bases and J shed 1 base, with 13 bases lying between them. CDR3 DNA sequence: TGTGCCAGTAAGTCCCGGGAATTGAACACCGGGGAGCTGTTTTTT. Encoded protein: CASKSRELNTGELFF. Looking up the rest from reference TRBV19 and TRBJ2-2 gives the full variable domain: DGGITQSPKYLFRKEGQNVTLSCEQNLNHDAMYWYRQDPGQGLRLIYYSQIVNDFQKGDIAEGYSVSREKKESFPLTVTSAQKNPTAFYLCASKSRELNTGELFFGEGSRLTVL.

This clone was seen a single time. V and J are TRBV28 and TRBJ2-1; the D is unclear. V shed 7 bases and J shed 4 bases, with 5 bases lying between them. This CDR3 region has 11 residues. In germline, CDR1 is MDHEN, CDR2 SYDVKM. CDR3 nucleotide sequence: TGTGCCAGCAAGAGATACAATGAGCAGTTCTTC. Translation: CASKRYNEQFF.

The genes are TRBV12-5 and TRBJ1-4; D not resolved. This CDR3 spans 16 amino acids. In germline, CDR1 is LGHNT, CDR2 FRNRAP. V was shortened by 2 bases and J by 11 bases, with 21 bases between the two germline ends. This CDR3 is CASGLPGVPTTGKLFF. DNA of the CDR3: TGTGCTAGTGGTTTGCCCGGGGTACCGACGACTGGGAAACTGTTTTTT.

This rearrangement joins TRBV25-1 to TRBJ2-5, with no clear D. The V and J ends lost 1 base and 6 bases respectively, with 9 bases between them. Germline CDR1 is MGHDK and CDR2 is SYGVNS. The CDR3 is 13 residues long. The CDR3 sequence is CASSESGLKTQYF. The CDR3, as DNA: TGTGCCAGCAGTGAATCGGGTTTGAAGACCCAGTACTTC.

The chain has TRBV7-3 and TRBJ2-3, with D unclear. CDR1 is SGHTA and CDR2 is FQGTGA in the germline V gene. The ends were cut back, 5 bases at V and 1 base at J, with 16 bases in the middle. The length of the CDR3 is 16 residues. CDR3 nucleotide sequence: TGTGCCAGCAGCCCGAGCCTCCCATCCGGCACAGATACGCAGTATTTT. This translates into CASSPSLPSGTDTQYF.

The chain links TRBV6-1 to TRBJ2-1, with D uncertain. This CDR3 is 14 amino acids long. In germline, CDR1 is MNHNS, CDR2 SASEGT. The ends were cut back, 4 bases at V and 3 bases at J, with 10 bases in the middle. The CDR3: CASSVERDYNEQFF. The CDR3 region has the DNA TGTGCCAGCAGTGTGGAGCGAGACTACAATGAGCAGTTCTTC.

The chain couples TRBV28 to TRBJ2-7; maybe TRBD1 (7 bases). The CDR3 is 15 residues long. CDR1 is MDHEN and CDR2 is SYDVKM in the germline V gene. The V and J ends lost 3 bases and 2 bases respectively, with 14 bases between them. The DNA for the CDR3 is TGTGCCAGCAGTTTCTTGGAGGGGGCGGCCTACGAGCAGTACTTC. The encoded protein is CASSFLEGAAYEQYF.

The rearrangement uses TRBV9 and TRBJ2-3, with TRBD1 matching 12 bases. CDR1 and CDR2 (germline): SGDLS, YYNGEE. Germline trimming cut 1 base from V and 3 bases from J; bases unmatched to any gene: 6. The CDR3 runs 17 residues. CDR3 in amino acids: CASSVSPGQGATDTQYF. For the CDR3, the DNA is TGTGCCAGCAGCGTAAGCCCGGGACAGGGGGCAACAGATACGCAGTATTTT.

In its sample, this clone was seen once. The chain is built from TRBV11-3 and TRBJ1-1, with 9 positions matching TRBD1. Losses at the gene ends were 7 bases for V and 4 bases for J; bases not matched to a gene: 7. This CDR3 contains 14 residues. CDR1 is SGHNT, CDR2 YENEEA, per germline. The CDR3 reads CASNLGTGLTEAFF. The CDR3 bases are TGTGCCAGCAACCTAGGGACAGGGCTCACTGAAGCTTTCTTT.

There are a few counts of this clone. J is TRBJ1-5 and V is TRBV19; TRBD1 is a possible D gene (5 bases). From germline, CDR1 is LNHDA and CDR2 SQIVND (reference sequence). V lost 6 bases, J lost 5 bases, and 20 bases lay in between. The CDR3 spans 16 residues. Written as DNA, the CDR3 is TGTGCCAGTAGCCCCTCGACAGCGGGCGCCGATCAGCCCCAGCATTTT. This gives the protein CASSPSTAGADQPQHF.